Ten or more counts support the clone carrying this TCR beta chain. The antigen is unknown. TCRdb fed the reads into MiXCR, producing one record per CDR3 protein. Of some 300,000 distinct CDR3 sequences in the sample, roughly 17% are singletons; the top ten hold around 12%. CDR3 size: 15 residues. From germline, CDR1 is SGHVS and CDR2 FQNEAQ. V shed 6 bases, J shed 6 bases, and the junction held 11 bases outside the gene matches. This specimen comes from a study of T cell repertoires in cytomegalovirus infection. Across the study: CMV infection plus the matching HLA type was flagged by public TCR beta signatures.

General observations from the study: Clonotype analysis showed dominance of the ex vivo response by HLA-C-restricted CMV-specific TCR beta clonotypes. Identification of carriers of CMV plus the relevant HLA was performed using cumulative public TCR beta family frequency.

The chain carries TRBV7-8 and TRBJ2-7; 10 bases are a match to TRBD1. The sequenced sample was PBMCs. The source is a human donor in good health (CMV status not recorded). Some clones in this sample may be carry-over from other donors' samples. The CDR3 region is CASSAPGTGESEQYF. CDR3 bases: TGTGCCAGCAGTGCCCCCGGGACAGGGGAATCCGAGCAGTACTTC. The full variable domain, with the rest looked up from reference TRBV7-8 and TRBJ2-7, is GAGVSQSPRYKVAKRGQDVALRCDPISGHVSLFWYQQALGQGPEFLTYFQNEAQLDKSGLPSDRFFAERPEGSVSTLKIQRTQQEDSAVYLCASSAPGTGESEQYFGPGTRLTVT.